The present entry profiles one T cell receptor (beta chain) with its context. This sample was included in a study of memory CD4+ T cells and cytomegalovirus serostatus. As for the study in general: This sample comes from healthy Belgian adults, under 10 CMV seropositive, approximately 22 seronegative.

Single viable CD3+CD4+CD8-CD45RO+ cells were sorted as the memory CD4+ T cells. Here immunoSEQ multiplex PCR was the method, and the copy in TCRdb shows in-frame clones only, minus some. Found here are approximately 40,000 clones, about three quarters of them singletons; the top ten hold roughly 0.5%. CDR1 SGHNT and CDR2 YENEEA come from the germline V gene. The CDR3 has 19 amino acids. The V gene lost 0 bases and the J gene lost 1 base, with 21 bases spanning the gap. This clonotype originated in an adult in good health and CMV-seronegative. The V call is TRBV11-3, the J call TRBJ1-1, with D possibly being TRBD1 (6 bases). Sequenced sample: memory CD4+ T cells from blood. The CDR3 protein is CASSLDRGAATSTNTEAFF. CDR3 nucleotides: TGTGCCAGCAGCTTAGACAGGGGAGCTGCCACCAGTACGAACACTGAAGCTTTCTTT.